This TCR beta chain emerged from a study of T cell repertoires in cytomegalovirus infection. Points from the study as a whole: What dominated the ex vivo response were HLA-C-restricted CMV-specific TCR beta clonotypes. Of the TCR beta families, the public ones yielded a cumulative frequency that identified carriers of CMV plus the relevant HLA.

This clonotype was seen just once. Its specificity is not known. Given a much more abundant clone one base away, this may be a read error. Germline CDR1 is SEHNR and CDR2 is FQNEAQ (reference sequence). This CDR3 is 12 amino acids long. TCRdb passed the reads through MiXCR, listing each CDR3 protein once. The sample records hundreds of thousands of distinct CDR3 sequences, approximately 24% being singletons. Input material: CD8+ T cells from PBMCs. This sequence was found in a human donor in good health (CMV status not recorded). Some clones in this sample may be carry-over from other donors' samples. The chain is built from TRBV7-9 and TRBJ2-2; D call uncertain. DNA for the CDR3: TGTGCCAGCGGCTTATTTGTCAGGGAGCTGTTTTTT. Protein sequence: CASGLFVRELFF.